The 15 T cell receptor beta chains reported below all come from one sample, sequenced in a study of blood T cells in healthy people across ages. A second PCR, run for roughly 7 to 11 cycles, used a sample-barcoded 5' primer plus a J-beta primer mix. TCRdb re-called the 5' RACE reads through MiXCR, storing one row per CDR3 protein. The sample has fewer than 950,000 distinct CDR3 sequences; approximately 35% are singletons. Specimen: blood. Every receptor here comes from a man between 18 and 29 years old in good health.

The chain recombines TRBV6-2 or TRBV6-3 with TRBJ2-4, with no clear D. Looked up from germline, CDR1 is MNHEY and CDR2 is SVGEGT. Trimming left V 4 bases short and J 13 bases short, with 17 bases between. The CDR3 runs to 13 residues. The CDR3 sequence is CASSSDIYNEQYF. CDR3 nucleotides: TGTGCCAGCAGTTCCGACATCTACAATGAGCAGTACTTC.

On this clonotype itself: A much more abundant neighbour one base away suggests this may be a read error. The rearrangement links TRBV5-1 to TRBJ1-6; 10 positions match TRBD1. Germline assignment: CDR1 SGHRS and CDR2 YFSETQ. The CDR3 spans 16 residues. V trimming: 2 bases; J trimming: 7 bases; junction bases outside the gene matches: 6. CDR3 protein: CASSFGADRGNSPLHF. The CDR3 bases are TGCGCCAGCAGCTTCGGGGCGGACAGGGGGAATTCACCCCTCCACTTT.

The gene calls are TRBV5-1 and TRBJ1-4, with 9 bases that match TRBD1. Germline V gives CDR1 SGHRS, CDR2 YFSETQ. CDR3 length equals 14 residues. With V trimmed by 8 bases and J by 6 bases, 8 bases remained unmatched. The CDR3 DNA reads TGCGCCAGTGCCATACAGGGGGCGGATGAAAAACTGTTTTTT. Translated, it gives CASAIQGADEKLFF.

This clonotype was picked up a small number of times. The rearrangement uses TRBV20-1 and TRBJ2-3; D gene unclear. V dropped 3 bases and J dropped 0 bases, with 7 bases sitting between them. There are 13 residues in the CDR3. Looked up from germline, CDR1 is DFQATT and CDR2 is SNEGSKA (reference sequence). CDR3 sequence (DNA): TGCAGTGCTAGGGGATATAGCACAGATACGCAGTATTTT. Its translation: CSARGYSTDTQYF.

There are a few counts of this clonotype. The J gene is TRBJ1-4, the V gene TRBV4-1; TRBD1 might be the D (5 bases). The CDR3 sequence is 15 residues long. V lost 2 bases to trimming and J lost 4 bases, with 11 bases between them. Germline CDR1 is MGHRA and CDR2 is YSYEKL. The CDR3 DNA sequence: TGCGCCAGCAGCCAACTGAAGGGGTTTAATGAAAAACTGTTTTTT. Residues: CASSQLKGFNEKLFF.

In its sample, this clonotype was seen a few times. This chain joins TRBV7-2 and TRBJ1-2; 10 bases are shared with TRBD1. CDR3 length: 16 residues. After removal of 5 bases from V and 2 bases from J, the junction contained 8 bases not matched to a gene. Germline V gene lookup returns CDR1 SGHTA and CDR2 FQGNSA. CDR3 amino acids: CASSAPTGGANYGYTF. CDR3 nucleotide sequence: TGTGCCAGCAGCGCTCCGACAGGGGGCGCGAACTATGGCTACACCTTC.

The chain is built from TRBV7-2 and TRBJ1-5; TRBD1 might be the D (6 bases). This CDR3 is built from 15 residues. Trimming removed 2 bases at V and 5 bases at J, with 13 bases between. CDR1 SGHTA and CDR2 FQGNSA come from the germline V gene. CDR3: CASSLFLAGDQPQHF. The CDR3 DNA is TGTGCCAGCAGCTTATTCCTGGCAGGGGATCAGCCCCAGCATTTT.

To note about this clonotype: A much larger clone lies one base from this, so it may be a read error. CDR3 region: CASSLGRVGEQYF. The CDR3 DNA is TGTGCCAGCAGTTTAGGGAGGGTCGGGGAGCAGTACTTC. The V call is TRBV12-3 or TRBV12-4, the J call TRBJ2-7; possibly TRBD2 for D (6 bases). V was pared by 1 base and J by 7 bases, with 11 bases between. This CDR3 spans 13 amino acids.

The J gene is TRBJ1-1, the V gene TRBV29-1; tentatively, D is TRBD1 (6 bases). Germline CDR1 SQVTM, CDR2 ANQGSEA. The CDR3 contains 12 residues. V dropped 6 bases and J dropped 6 bases, with 14 bases sitting between them. In DNA, the CDR3 is TGCAGCGTCCACAGGGAGGAGGCTGAAGCTTTCTTT. Residues: CSVHREEAEAFF.

This clonotype was seen many times. The gene calls are TRBV4-1 and TRBJ2-5; TRBD2 matches at 8 bases. Looked up from germline, CDR1 is MGHRA and CDR2 is YSYEKL. V shed 4 bases and J 5 bases; nucleotides not matched to a gene: 12. This CDR3 has 16 residues. CDR3 amino acids: CASSLNPPGLGETQYF. DNA for the CDR3: TGCGCCAGCAGCCTAAACCCCCCGGGACTAGGGGAGACCCAGTACTTC.

V gene TRBV29-1 combines with J gene TRBJ2-4, with D possibly matching TRBD1 (5 bases). The CDR3 is made up of 15 amino acids. V was clipped by 6 bases and J by 0 bases, with 15 bases between them. CDR1 is SQVTM and CDR2 is ANQGSEA in the germline V gene. In DNA form, the CDR3 reads TGCAGCGTCCAGCAGGGAACTATAGCCAAAAACATTCAGTACTTC. It translates to CSVQQGTIAKNIQYF.

As concerns this clonotype: A much larger clone is a single base away; this may be a read error. This chain connects TRBV4-1 to TRBJ2-1; maybe TRBD1 (5 bases). CDR3 size: 16 residues. Germline V lookup: CDR1 MGHRA, CDR2 YSYEKL. Between the trimmed V and J ends, which lost 0 bases and 7 bases, there was a span of 16 bases. The CDR3 region is CASSQDNQGFMNEQFF. The DNA of the CDR3 is TGCGCCAGCAGCCAAGATAACCAGGGCTTCATGAATGAGCAGTTCTTC.

There are a few counts of this clonotype. V is TRBV5-5 and J is TRBJ1-2; the D is unclear. Looked up from germline, CDR1 is SGHKS and CDR2 is YYEKEE (reference sequence). V lost 4 bases, J lost 1 base, and 8 bases lay in between. This CDR3 comprises 13 residues. CDR3 residues: CASSPRFNYGYTF. The CDR3 DNA reads as TGTGCCAGCAGCCCCAGATTTAACTATGGCTACACCTTC.

Turning to this clonotype: A junction end diverges from the germline sequence, so it may reflect a read error. The V call is TRBV28, the J call TRBJ1-5; D is undetermined. Germline CDR1 and CDR2: MDHEN and SYDVKM. The CDR3 has 15 residues. CDR3 amino acids: CASRQENLYNQLQHF. The CDR3 DNA is TGTGCCAGCAGACAAGAAAACCTTTACAATCAGCTCCAGCATTTT.

V and J are TRBV11-2 and TRBJ1-4; possible D gene TRBD1, 6 bases. This CDR3 comprises 15 residues. The V and J ends lost 0 bases and 8 bases respectively, with 13 bases between them. Germline loops: CDR1 SGHAT, CDR2 FQNNGV. CDR3 DNA sequence: TGTGCCAGCAGCTTAGATCGGACAGACTGGGAAAAACTGTTTTTT. Its translation: CASSLDRTDWEKLFF.